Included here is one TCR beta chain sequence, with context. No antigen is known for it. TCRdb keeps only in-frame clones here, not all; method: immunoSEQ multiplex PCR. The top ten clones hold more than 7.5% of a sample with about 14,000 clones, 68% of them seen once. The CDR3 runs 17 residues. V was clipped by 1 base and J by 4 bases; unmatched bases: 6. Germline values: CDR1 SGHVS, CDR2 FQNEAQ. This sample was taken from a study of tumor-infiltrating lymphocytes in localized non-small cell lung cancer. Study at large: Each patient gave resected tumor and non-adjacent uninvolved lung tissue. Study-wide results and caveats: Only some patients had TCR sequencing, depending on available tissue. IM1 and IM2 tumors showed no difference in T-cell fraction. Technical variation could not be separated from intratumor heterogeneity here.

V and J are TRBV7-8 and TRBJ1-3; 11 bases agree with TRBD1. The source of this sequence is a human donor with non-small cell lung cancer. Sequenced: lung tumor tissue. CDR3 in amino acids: CASSLVGQGAPGNTIYF. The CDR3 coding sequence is TGTGCCAGCAGCTTAGTAGGACAGGGGGCGCCGGGAAACACCATATATTTT.